These T cell receptor beta chains were read from a single sample in a study of Tregs in tolerant kidney transplant recipients. Generated by immunoSEQ multiplex PCR, the TCRdb table keeps only in-frame clones and is missing some. Of 40,000 to 50,000 clones listed, 91% were seen once; the top ten hold about 0.76%. Sequencing was performed on Tregs from blood. The receptor source for this set is a human donor in good health. Each CDR3 is given with its conserved first and last residue. A D gene is named only where the DNA matches it firmly. Clone size appears in some rows only: once, few, many, or a class for an expanded clone.

V	J	D	size	CDR3	DNA
TRBV5-1	TRBJ2-3	TRBD2	NA	CASSLGLAGGTDTQYF	TGCGCCAGCAGCTTGGGATTAGCGGGGGGAACAGATACGCAGTATTTT
TRBV18	TRBJ1-2	NA	NA	CASSPDGQTDYGYTF	TGTGCCAGCTCACCGGACGGACAAACCGACTATGGCTACACCTTC
TRBV18	TRBJ2-7	NA	once	CASSLRTEYEQYF	TGTGCCAGCTCACTGCGGACCGAATACGAGCAGTACTTC
TRBV19	TRBJ2-1	TRBD1	NA	CASSRDRGLRNEQFF	TGTGCCAGTAGTAGGGACAGGGGGTTAAGGAATGAGCAGTTCTTC
TRBV5-8	TRBJ2-3	NA	few	CASGGHTDTQYF	TGTGCCAGCGGGGGGCACACAGATACGCAGTATTTT
TRBV2	TRBJ1-1	NA	NA	CASSESPTGNTEAFF	TGTGCCAGCAGTGAAAGCCCCACAGGGAACACTGAAGCTTTCTTT
TRBV2	TRBJ1-1	NA	NA	CASSIWTVNTEAFF	TGTGCCAGCAGTATCTGGACGGTGAACACTGAAGCTTTCTTT
TRBV11-2	TRBJ2-7	TRBD2	few	CASTYGGTSPLYF	TGTGCCAGCACCTATGGCGGGACTAGCCCATTATACTTC
TRBV5-5	TRBJ1-1	NA	NA	CASSWGRTSNTEAFF	TGTGCCAGCAGCTGGGGCCGGACATCGAACACTGAAGCTTTCTTT
TRBV7-9	TRBJ1-2	NA	NA	CASRVPGRLSGYTF	TGTGCCAGCAGGGTTCCGGGACGCCTTTCTGGCTACACCTTC
TRBV6-1	TRBJ1-2	NA	NA	CASSEARGKYGYTF	TGTGCCAGCAGTGAAGCGAGGGGGAAGTATGGCTACACCTTC
TRBV5-1	TRBJ2-7	TRBD1	few	CASSLLGTGSSYEQYF	TGCGCCAGCAGCTTGCTAGGGACAGGGAGCTCCTACGAGCAGTACTTC
TRBV2	TRBJ1-3	NA	NA	CASRPSSGNTIYF	TGTGCCAGCAGACCGAGCTCTGGAAACACCATATATTTT
TRBV5-6	TRBJ1-2	NA	NA	CASSFVPDSYGYTF	TGTGCCAGCAGCTTCGTACCGGACAGTTATGGCTACACCTTC
TRBV28	TRBJ1-1	NA	NA	CASSFPMGGMEFAFF	TGTGCCAGCAGTTTCCCCATGGGGGGGATGGAGTTCGCTTTCTTT
TRBV30	TRBJ2-7	TRBD2	NA	CAWSGGGFSYEQYF	TGTGCCTGGAGTGGGGGAGGGTTTAGCTACGAGCAGTACTTC
TRBV14	TRBJ2-7	NA	NA	CASSPHSYEQYF	TGTGCCAGCAGCCCTCACTCCTACGAGCAGTACTTC
TRBV6-1	TRBJ1-2	NA	few	CASSELGTGNGYTF	TGTGCCAGCAGTGAATTGGGCACAGGGAATGGCTACACCTTC